This TCR beta chain was captured by sequencing in a study of T cell responses to AZD1222 COVID-19 vaccine. This CDR3 is built from 19 residues. Germline V gives CDR1 LNHDA, CDR2 SQIVND (reference sequence). Trimming cost V 4 bases and J 4 bases, with 23 bases left between them. Libraries were prepared by immunoSEQ multiplex PCR; TCRdb keeps only in-frame clonotypes and omits some of them. The table has approximately 150,000 clones, roughly nine tenths seen once; the top ten hold less than 3%. This TCR was recovered from an adult in good health. This rearrangement joins TRBV19 to TRBJ2-6, with D perhaps being TRBD1 or TRBD2 (5 bases each). The material sequenced was peripheral blood, taken on day 0 of AZD1222 vaccination. The CDR3 is CASSTPPGAGRVGANVLTF. CDR3 in DNA: TGTGCCAGTAGTACCCCCCCCGGGGCAGGCCGTGTAGGGGCCAACGTCCTGACTTTC.